This T cell receptor (beta chain) was found in a study of cytomegalovirus exposure and HLA in healthy donors. Study observations and caveats: A few CMV-associated chains were confirmed in vitro to be specific for CMV antigens. Most TCR sequences proved rare, with some public TCRs found in many donors. Reportedly, diagnosis of cytomegalovirus status by the classifier showed high specificity and sensitivity.

In the case of this clone: Its antigen is currently unknown. Other DNA sequences from this sample encode an identical CDR3 as well.

Separate from the approximately 700-subject first cohort was the 120-subject validation cohort, to which the donors belonged. CDR1 and CDR2 from the germline V gene are SGHNT and YYREEE (reference sequence). With 0 bases removed from V and 4 bases from J, the gap between germline ends came to 1 base. The CDR3 is 11 residues long. Profiling relied on immunoSEQ multiplex PCR, and the TCRdb table lists in-frame clones only, not all of them. Found here are 220,000 or so clones, approximately 80% of them singletons; the top ten hold around an eighth. This receptor was identified in a woman in her 30s in good health and CMV-seropositive. Sequences were obtained from PBMCs. The rearrangement uses TRBV5-4 and TRBJ1-2; the D is unclear. The chain's CDR3 is CASSLGYGYTF. For the CDR3, the DNA is TGTGCCAGCAGCTTGGGCTATGGCTACACCTTC.